Following are 16 T cell receptor beta chains from one sample sequenced in a study of T cell clonality in common variable immunodeficiency. Study outcomes and limitations: In common variable immunodeficiency, TCR beta chains reportedly carried fewer deletions and N-nucleotide insertions.

Sequencing used immunoSEQ multiplex PCR; TCRdb keeps in-frame clones, though not all of them. Singletons are absent from the sample, which has around 30,000 clones. Their antigens are not known. The sequenced material came from peripheral blood mononuclear cells. All receptors come from a human donor with common variable immunodeficiency.

In regard to this clone: With the read ending 3 residues before the CDR3 end, the germline J gene is used to fill in that end. The V call is TRBV19, the J call TRBJ2-7, with 9 bases lining up with TRBD1. The J segment lost 4 bases and the V segment lost 6 bases, leaving 10 bases of the junction unmatched. The germline gives CDR1 LNHDA, CDR2 SQIVND (reference sequence). The CDR3 has 15 amino acids. The part of the CDR3 DNA that was read is TGTGCCAGTAGGAAAGAAGGGACAGGGACGTACGAG. Its translation: CASRKEGTGTYE. The whole CDR3 sequence is CASRKEGTGTYEQYF. Supplemented by reference TRBV19 and TRBJ2-7, the full variable domain reads DGGITQSPKYLFRKEGQNVTLSCEQNLNHDAMYWYRQDPGQGLRLIYYSQIVNDFQKGDIAEGYSVSREKKESFPLTVTSAQKNPTAFYLCASRKEGTGTYEQYFGPGTRLTVT.

Comment on this clone: The read ends 3 residues shy of where the CDR3 ends; the end is completed using the germline J gene. V usage is TRBV2 and J usage is TRBJ1-4; D not certain. Per the germline V gene, CDR1 is SNHLY and CDR2 is FYNNEI. V was pared by 6 bases and J by 8 bases, with 13 bases between. The CDR3 totals 13 residues. Partial CDR3 DNA: TGTGCCAGCAGCCGTACCCTCGGGGAAAAA. Translated, it gives CASSRTLGEK. The CDR3 in its entirety is CASSRTLGEKLFF.

The sample holds many counts of this clone. The CDR3 end is not reached by the read, which stops 3 residues before it; the germline J gene fills it in. The rearrangement links TRBV20-1 to TRBJ1-5, with D maybe TRBD1 (6 bases). The V and J ends lost 4 bases and 7 bases respectively, with 17 bases between them. Germline V gives CDR1 DFQATT, CDR2 SNEGSKA (reference sequence). CDR3 length: 14 amino acids. The CDR3 DNA, read in part, is TGCAGTGCTATACTGACAGGTGGAGGACAGCCC. Translated, it gives CSAILTGGGQP. The whole CDR3 sequence reads CSAILTGGGQPQHF.

Concerning this clone: The CDR3 end falls 3 residues outside the read, so it is completed with the germline J gene. The rearrangement uses TRBV19 and TRBJ2-1, with 13 nucleotides matching TRBD2. J was trimmed by 9 bases and V by 5 bases; bases with no gene match: 4. Per germline, CDR1 LNHDA and CDR2 SQIVND (reference sequence). The length of the CDR3 is 14 residues. Incomplete CDR3 DNA: TGTGCCAGTAGTCCGACTAGCGGGAGGAGTGAG. This translates into CASSPTSGRSE. The entire CDR3 protein reads CASSPTSGRSEQFF.

About this clone: The read terminates 3 residues ahead of where the CDR3 ends, so the germline J gene completes it. This chain joins TRBV11-2 and TRBJ1-1; weak D call: TRBD1 (5 bases). The CDR3 has 15 amino acids. Trimming left V 2 bases short and J 0 bases short, with 10 bases between. Germline CDR1 is SGHAT and CDR2 is FQNNGV. The part of the CDR3 DNA that was read is TGTGCCAGCAGCTTACCGACAGCTTTGAACACTGAA. Amino acid sequence: CASSLPTALNTE. The CDR3 in full is CASSLPTALNTEAFF.

To note about this clone: The read is 3 residues too short to cover the CDR3 end, so that end is filled in from the germline J gene. The chain carries TRBV30 and TRBJ1-6, with D perhaps matching TRBD1 (5 bases). The CDR3 has 13 residues. Germline CDR1 and CDR2: GTSNPN and SVGIG (reference sequence). CDR3 sequence reads: CAWSPGHGWSLHF. The DNA read from the CDR3 is TGTGCCTGGAGTCCCGGACACGGGTGGTCC.

This clone was counted a few times. The CDR3 region is CASSRLAGDRETQYF. The covered CDR3 bases are TGTGCCAGCAGCAGACTAGCGGGAGATCGGGAGACC. This chain uses TRBV6-2 or TRBV6-3 with TRBJ2-5; 12 nucleotides agree with TRBD2. The CDR3 extends 3 residues past the end of the read, so its final part is completed from the germline J gene. Trimming took 6 bases from V and 5 from J; bases not matched to a gene: 7. Germline CDR1 reads MNHEY; CDR2 reads SVGEGT. There are 15 residues in the CDR3.

This clone has only a few counts. The CDR3 is cut off 3 residues early in the read; its end comes from the germline J gene. The rearrangement joins TRBV7-3 to TRBJ2-7; 7 bases map to TRBD1. The J segment lost 0 bases and the V segment lost 5 bases, leaving 7 bases of the junction unmatched. This CDR3 contains 15 residues. In germline, CDR1 is SGHTA, CDR2 FQGTGA. CDR3 residues: CASSVYRGGSYEQYF. The CDR3 bases that were read are TGTGCCAGCAGCGTCTACAGGGGTGGCTCCTACGAG.

This clone was found many times. The read comes to an end 3 residues before the CDR3 does, leaving the germline J gene to fill in the end. The chain recombines TRBV30 with TRBJ2-1, with 8 bases aligning to TRBD1. There are 17 residues in the CDR3. CDR1 is GTSNPN, CDR2 SVGIG, per germline (reference sequence). The trim removed 0 bases at V and 3 bases at J, leaving 10 bases unmatched. Incomplete CDR3 DNA: TGTGCCTGGAGTGTTTGGACAGGGAGGACCAACTACAATGAG. It codes for CAWSVWTGRTNYNE. The full CDR3 protein is CAWSVWTGRTNYNEQFF.

With respect to this clone: The CDR3 end falls 3 residues outside the read, so it is completed with the germline J gene. This chain links TRBV6-2 or TRBV6-3 with TRBJ2-1; 10 bases align to TRBD2. The CDR3 has 16 amino acids. Germline V gene lookup returns CDR1 MNHEY and CDR2 SVGEGT. V shed 2 bases and J 7 bases; nucleotides not matched to a gene: 8. The DNA read from the CDR3 is TGTGCCAGCAGTTACCCCACTAGCGGGGATTTTAATGAG. It is translated as CASSYPTSGDFNE. The entire CDR3 is CASSYPTSGDFNEQFF.

The table lists this clone with a few counts. The read comes to an end 3 residues before the CDR3 does, leaving the germline J gene to fill in the end. The V call is TRBV7-9, the J call TRBJ2-1; 9 bases agree with TRBD1. The V and J ends lost 5 bases and 7 bases, in that order; junction bases with no gene match: 9. The germline CDR1 and CDR2 sequences are SEHNR and FQNEAQ (reference sequence). The CDR3 length is 15 residues. The CDR3 sequence: CASSQLRDRANEQFF. The DNA read from the CDR3 is TGTGCCAGCAGCCAACTTCGGGACAGGGCAAATGAG.

This clone was counted many times. Read coverage stops 3 residues before the CDR3 terminus; the germline J gene supplies the remainder. The chain combines TRBV2 with TRBJ2-5; 9 nucleotides match TRBD1. CDR1 SNHLY and CDR2 FYNNEI come from the germline V gene. V trimming: 7 bases; J trimming: 2 bases; junction bases outside the gene matches: 2. CDR3 length equals 13 residues. The CDR3 here is CASTTGGQETQYF. The CDR3 bases that were read are TGTGCCAGCACGACAGGGGGGCAAGAGACC.

About this clone: Read coverage stops 3 residues before the CDR3 terminus; the germline J gene supplies the remainder. The rearrangement links TRBV5-5 to TRBJ1-6; weak D call: TRBD1 (5 bases). V lost 4 bases to trimming and J lost 9 bases, with 17 bases between them. The germline gives CDR1 SGHKS, CDR2 YYEKEE (reference sequence). CDR3 size: 15 residues. The CDR3 sequence is CASSLGSPRGSPLHF. Partial CDR3 DNA: TGTGCCAGCAGCCTAGGGTCACCTAGGGGTTCACCC.

There are many counts of this clone. Read sequence stops 3 residues before the CDR3 end, and the germline J gene provides the missing end. The chain couples TRBV2 to TRBJ2-7; 8 nucleotides line up with TRBD1. Germline CDR1 SNHLY, CDR2 FYNNEI. There are 14 residues in the CDR3. Germline trimming cut 6 bases from V and 5 bases from J; bases unmatched to any gene: 9. The CDR3 bases that were read are TGTGCCAGCAGCGGACAGGGACGGGAAAACGAG. This codes for CASSGQGRENE. The complete CDR3 protein is CASSGQGRENEQYF.

The table lists this clone with many counts. The read stops 3 residues short of the end of the CDR3; the missing end is completed from the germline J gene. V and J are TRBV18 and TRBJ2-2; D possibly corresponds to TRBD1 (5 bases). V lost 1 base and J 0 bases, leaving 9 bases between the germline ends. CDR1 and CDR2 from the germline V gene are KGHSH and LQKENI. The CDR3 runs 16 residues. The chain's CDR3 is CASSPRSRANTGELFF. The CDR3 bases that were read are TGTGCCAGCTCACCACGGTCCAGGGCGAACACCGGGGAG.

The table lists this clone with many counts. The CDR3 extends 3 residues past the end of the read, so its final part is completed from the germline J gene. The V call is TRBV5-4, the J call TRBJ2-3; D perhaps matches TRBD2 (7 bases). Looked up from germline, CDR1 is SGHNT and CDR2 is YYREEE (reference sequence). Trimming removed 2 bases from V and 3 bases from J, with 10 bases in between. This CDR3 region has 14 residues. CDR3 DNA, as far as it was read: TGTGCCAGCAGCTTAAGGGGGGGGACAGATACG. It codes for CASSLRGGTDT. From start to end, the CDR3 is CASSLRGGTDTQYF.